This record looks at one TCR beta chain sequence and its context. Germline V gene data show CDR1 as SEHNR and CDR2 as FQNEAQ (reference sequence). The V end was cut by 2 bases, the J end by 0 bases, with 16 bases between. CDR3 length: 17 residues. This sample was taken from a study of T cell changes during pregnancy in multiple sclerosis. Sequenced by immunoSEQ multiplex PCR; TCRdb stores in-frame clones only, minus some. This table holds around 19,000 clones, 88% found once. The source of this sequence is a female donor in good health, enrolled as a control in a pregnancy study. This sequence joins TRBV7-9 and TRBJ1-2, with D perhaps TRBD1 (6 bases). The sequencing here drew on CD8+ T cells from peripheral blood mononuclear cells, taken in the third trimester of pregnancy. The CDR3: CASSLRPGQEANYGYTF. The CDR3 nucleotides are TGTGCCAGCAGCTTAAGACCGGGACAAGAAGCTAACTATGGCTACACCTTC. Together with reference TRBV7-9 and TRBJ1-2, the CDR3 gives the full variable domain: DTGVSQNPRHKITKRGQNVTFRCDPISEHNRLYWYRQTLGQGPEFLTYFQNEAQLEKSRLLSDRFSAERPKGSFSTLEIQRTEQGDSAMYLCASSLRPGQEANYGYTFGSGTRLTVV.